Listed below are T cell receptor beta chains from one sample, sequenced in a study of T-cell memory formation after mild COVID-19. TCRdb re-analysed the 5' RACE reads in MiXCR, keeping a single row per CDR3 protein. Among 110,000 or so distinct CDR3 sequences listed, roughly 20% were seen once. Sequenced input: PBMCs or a T cell subset sorted from them (not recorded which). Source of these receptors: a man aged 18 to 30 who had mild COVID-19 (a few samples of this study predate the infection). Cell type and time point are not known. Each CDR3 is given with its conserved first and last residue. The size field is filled for only some rows; it gives once, few, many or a size class.

TRBV7-3,many,CASSQYNIAGDLDEQFF
TRBV4-1,.,CASSQESRFPGQGALLSGTEAFF
TRBV7-7,few,CASSLGRGPSYNEQFF
TRBV4-2,.,CASSQRVGQGARYTF
TRBV12-3/TRBV12-4,few,CASTDRGWNEQFF
TRBV4-3,.,CASSQDRDRVNTGELFF
TRBV28,few,CASSLGYGYRSPLHF
TRBV20-1,few,CSATGTDKNIQYF
TRBV7-8,.,CASSSAVLQETQYF
TRBV27,few,CASSTPFIGTGELFF
TRBV6-2/TRBV6-3,.,CASSYGKSNYGYTF
TRBV27,few,CASSVARGRDTQYF
TRBV15,once,CATSRGQGKEAFF
TRBV4-2,many,CASSQITGTSGYEQYF
TRBV28,.,CASTPSSGGHTDTQYF
TRBV12-3/TRBV12-4,.,CASSARGPGTDTQYF
TRBV28,.,CASSLGLAGGETQYF
TRBV28,few,CASSLRTGRSSYEQYF
TRBV15,.,CATSRQGLAGGPSYEQYF
TRBV9,few,CASSTRTGGGTGANVLTF